In this sample, the clone carrying this T cell receptor (beta chain) turned up a few times. This record comes from a study of identical twins. One entry per CDR3 protein, called by TCRdb with MiXCR from the 5' RACE reads. The table shows about 430,000 distinct CDR3 sequences, with around 18% occurring only once. This CDR3 spans 15 amino acids. The V gene lost 5 bases and the J gene lost 8 bases, with 19 bases spanning the gap. V usage is TRBV12-3 or TRBV12-4 and J usage is TRBJ2-1, with a possible D match to TRBD2 (5 bases). Source material: naive T cells sorted from blood. This TCR was recovered from a man between 50 and 59 years old in good health. The CDR3 loop is CASSRTRNIVYEQFF. The CDR3 DNA sequence: TGTGCCAGCAGTCGTACTAGGAACATCGTCTATGAGCAGTTCTTC.